What follows describes a single T cell receptor (beta chain). The CDR3 length is 15 residues. Germline V gives CDR1 SGDLS, CDR2 YYNGEE. The ends lost 2 bases at V and 2 bases at J; junction bases unmatched: 1. The sample comes from a study of PD-1 blockade in mismatch repair-deficient tumors. This table comes from immunoSEQ multiplex PCR, and its TCRdb copy is limited to in-frame clones, with some not included. This table has 60,000 to 70,000 clones, about 87% appearing once. Sequenced here: peripheral blood, sampled 52 weeks after starting pembrolizumab. The sequence was collected from an adult with mismatch repair-deficient cancer. The chain combines TRBV9 with TRBJ2-3; 11 positions match TRBD2. For the CDR3, the DNA is TGTGCCAGCAGCGTTAGCGGGGGGGTCACAGATACGCAGTATTTT. It is translated as CASSVSGGVTDTQYF.